This passage covers 3 T cell receptor beta chains from one sample sequenced in a study of control samples from healthy donors and cancer patients. Assay: immunoSEQ multiplex PCR; the TCRdb copy retains only in-frame clones and omits some. The sample's table shows under 200,000 clones. Sequenced sample: blood. These receptors originate from a woman in her 30s in good health.

V gene TRBV30 combines with J gene TRBJ1-4; TRBD1 matches 7 bases. V shed 4 bases and J 8 bases; nucleotides not matched to a gene: 10. Germline V gives CDR1 GTSNPN, CDR2 SVGIG (reference sequence). The CDR3 has 14 amino acids. This chain's CDR3 is CAWNPGTELEKLFF. The CDR3 region has the DNA TGTGCCTGGAACCCCGGGACAGAGTTAGAAAAACTGTTTTTT.

In nucleotides, the CDR3 is TGTGCCACCAGCAGAGTGATCGACAGGGGAAACACCATATATTTT. This encodes CATSRVIDRGNTIYF. The chain carries TRBV15 and TRBJ1-3; TRBD1 might be the D (6 bases). The germline V and J ends were trimmed by 1 base and 4 bases, with 11 bases remaining between them. The CDR3 covers 15 residues. The germline V gene encodes CDR1 LNHNV and CDR2 YYDKDF (reference sequence).

The chain has TRBV29-1 and TRBJ1-4; 7 positions agree with TRBD1. Trimming cost V 6 bases and J 5 bases; bases outside gene matches: 12. This CDR3 region has 15 residues. Germline CDR1 and CDR2: SQVTM and ANQGSEA. The CDR3 loop reads CSVGGGNRGNEKLFF. In DNA, the CDR3 is TGCAGCGTCGGTGGGGGGAACAGGGGCAATGAAAAACTGTTTTTT.